These 10 T cell receptor beta chains were sequenced from one sample in a study of blood T cell repertoires in COVID-19. Sequenced by immunoSEQ multiplex PCR; TCRdb stores in-frame clones only, minus some. Among 200,000 to 300,000 clones listed, 87% were seen once. Source material: peripheral blood. The receptors originated from a man aged 55 to 70 who had recovered from COVID-19.

Comment on this clone: Other DNA sequences within the sample encode an identical CDR3. V and J are TRBV24-1 and TRBJ2-5; TRBD1 agrees at 8 bases. V shed 4 bases, J shed 4 bases, and the junction held 4 bases outside the gene matches. Germline V gives CDR1 KGHDR, CDR2 SFDVKD. The CDR3 is made up of 14 amino acids. CDR3 DNA: TGTGCCACCAGTGACCCTGACAGGGGAGAGACCCAGTACTTC. It translates to CATSDPDRGETQYF.

The chain employs TRBV7-2 and TRBJ2-7, with D perhaps TRBD2 (7 bases). The V end was cut by 3 bases, the J end by 3 bases, with 12 bases between. This CDR3 comprises 14 residues. The V gene's germline CDR1 is SGHTA and CDR2 FQGNSA. CDR3 residues: CASSLEGGYYEQYF. The CDR3 nucleotides are TGTGCCAGCAGCTTGGAGGGGGGGTACTACGAGCAGTACTTC.

V usage is TRBV5-1 and J usage is TRBJ2-1; D is possibly TRBD1 (6 bases). Germline V gene sequence: CDR1 SGHRS, CDR2 YFSETQ. The CDR3 runs to 16 residues. V was pared by 4 bases and J by 7 bases, with 21 bases between. The CDR3 region has the DNA TGCGCCAGCAGCCCGACGGGACAAAGTTCGGGGAATGAGCAGTTCTTC. Translation: CASSPTGQSSGNEQFF.

The chain joins TRBV7-6 to TRBJ2-2; 9 bases match TRBD1. The CDR3 spans 16 residues. Trimming removed 5 bases from V and 7 bases from J; junction bases left unmatched: 11. CDR1 and CDR2 from the germline V gene are SGHVS and FNYEAQ. The CDR3 sequence: CASSLRAGQGIGELFF. CDR3 bases: TGTGCCAGCAGCCTAAGAGCGGGACAGGGCATCGGGGAGCTGTTTTTT.

The chain links TRBV7-8 to TRBJ1-5; 8 bases are shared with TRBD1. Unmatched junction bases numbered 7, after V lost 3 bases and J lost 0 bases. The CDR3 is 17 amino acids. Germline loops: CDR1 SGHVS, CDR2 FQNEAQ. CDR3 DNA sequence: TGTGCCAGCAGCTTCGGCAGGGGGCTTTATAGCAATCAGCCCCAGCATTTT. This sequence encodes CASSFGRGLYSNQPQHF.

The chain employs TRBV20-1 and TRBJ2-4; possibly TRBD2 for D (6 bases). The CDR3 runs to 14 residues. From germline, CDR1 is DFQATT and CDR2 SNEGSKA (reference sequence). V was trimmed by 3 bases and J by 5 bases, leaving 14 bases between them. For the CDR3, the DNA is TGCAGTGCTAGTCCTCCGGGACTTCAAAACATTCAGTACTTC. Amino acid sequence: CSASPPGLQNIQYF.

The chain has TRBV10-1 and TRBJ2-3, with D possibly being TRBD1 (6 bases). Trimming pared 4 bases from V and 2 bases from J, leaving 13 bases between. The CDR3 covers 15 residues. Germline CDR1 and CDR2: WNHNN and SYGVQD (reference sequence). The CDR3 sequence is CASSGQGQSTDTQYF. The CDR3 DNA is TGCGCCAGCAGTGGTCAGGGGCAGTCCACAGATACGCAGTATTTT.

The chain carries TRBV2 and TRBJ1-5; possible D gene TRBD1, 6 bases. Between the trimmed V and J ends, which lost 4 bases and 4 bases, there was a span of 14 bases. This CDR3 has 15 amino acids. From germline, CDR1 is SNHLY and CDR2 FYNNEI. The CDR3 coding sequence is TGTGCCAGCAGTGGAACCGGGACAACAAATCAGCCCCAGCATTTT. The encoded protein is CASSGTGTTNQPQHF.

This clone was picked up one time. The chain has TRBV24-1 and TRBJ1-5; 9 bases align to TRBD1. V shed 4 bases, J shed 2 bases, and the junction held 5 bases outside the gene matches. The CDR3 covers 16 residues. Looked up from germline, CDR1 is KGHDR and CDR2 is SFDVKD. CDR3 nucleotides: TGTGCCACCAGTGACTCACGACAGGGGGGCAATCAGCCCCAGCATTTT. The encoded protein is CATSDSRQGGNQPQHF.

This clone was detected only once. J is TRBJ2-4 and V is TRBV6-5; possibly TRBD1 for D (6 bases). Between the trimmed V and J ends, which lost 2 bases and 0 bases, there was a span of 8 bases. This CDR3 has 15 residues. Germline V gene data show CDR1 as MNHEY and CDR2 as SVGAGI. CDR3 protein: CASSYGQPAKNIQYF. The CDR3 DNA reads as TGTGCCAGCAGTTACGGACAGCCAGCCAAAAACATTCAGTACTTC.